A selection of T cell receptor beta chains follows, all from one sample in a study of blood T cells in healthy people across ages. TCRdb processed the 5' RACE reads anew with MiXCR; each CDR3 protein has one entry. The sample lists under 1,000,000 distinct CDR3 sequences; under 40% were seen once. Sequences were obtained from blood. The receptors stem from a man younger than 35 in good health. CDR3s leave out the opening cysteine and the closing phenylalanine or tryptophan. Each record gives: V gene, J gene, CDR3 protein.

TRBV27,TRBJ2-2,ASKPGKVYGTNTGELF
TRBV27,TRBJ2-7,ASSLYGRDYEQY
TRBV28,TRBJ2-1,ASGPIQNEQF
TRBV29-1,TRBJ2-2,SGHRGFTGELF
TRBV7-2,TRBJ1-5,ASSSTGANNQPQH
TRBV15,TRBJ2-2,ATSRDLGSDSGELF
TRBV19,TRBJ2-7,ASSIGARYEQY
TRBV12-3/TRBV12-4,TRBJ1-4,ASSPQDGFAEKLF
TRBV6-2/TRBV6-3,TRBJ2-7,ASSYSTHTLSYEQY
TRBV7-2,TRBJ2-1,ASSSTGANNQQF
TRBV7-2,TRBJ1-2,ASSLGRDRGGSYT
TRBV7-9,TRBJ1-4,ASSTTTGVHEKLF
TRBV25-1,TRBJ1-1,ASSERGGPIEAF
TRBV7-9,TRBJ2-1,ASRLGDGVNEQF
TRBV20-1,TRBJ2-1,SARDMALGRGTKFEQF
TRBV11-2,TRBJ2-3,ASSLGRGGRARTDTQY
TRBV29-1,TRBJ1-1,SVGGALNTEAF
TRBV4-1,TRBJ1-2,ASSQGPGTGDGYT
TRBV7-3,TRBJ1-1,VSSLSGQGLGEAF
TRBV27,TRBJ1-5,ASAPGAGGNQPQH
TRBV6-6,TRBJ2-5,ASSYSGTPRQETQY
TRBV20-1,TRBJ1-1,SAGYRVSTEAF
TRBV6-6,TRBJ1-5,ASSYSDRVQPQH
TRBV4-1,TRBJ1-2,ASSQVEQTNYGYT
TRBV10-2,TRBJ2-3,ASSQGARDTQY
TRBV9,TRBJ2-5,ASSVDVGQETQY
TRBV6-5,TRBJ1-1,ASSYGTGTEAF
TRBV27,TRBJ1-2,ASSYSANYGYT
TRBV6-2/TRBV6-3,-,ASTKTSGRADEQY
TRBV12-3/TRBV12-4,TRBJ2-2,ASRAAGSAGELF
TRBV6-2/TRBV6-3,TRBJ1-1,ASSYSRQKNTEAF
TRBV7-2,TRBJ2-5,ASSLVLGGGEETQY
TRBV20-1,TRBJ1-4,SARSPLRGTNEKLF
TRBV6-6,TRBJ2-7,ASSYDWGSGEQY
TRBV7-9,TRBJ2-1,ASSLSRDYYNEQF
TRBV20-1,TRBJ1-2,SAQALGAGYGYT
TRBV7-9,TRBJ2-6,ASRTETGANVLT
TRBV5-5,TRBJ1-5,ASSRWPGEPQH
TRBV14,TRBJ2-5,ASSQILAQETQY
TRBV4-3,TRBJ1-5,ASSQDGGETQPQH
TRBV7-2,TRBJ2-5,ASSLLPRNQETQY